This T cell receptor beta chain comes out of a study of early T cells in non-severe SARS-CoV-2 infection. The CDR3 loop spans 10 amino acids. The V end was cut by 7 bases, the J end by 4 bases, with 7 bases between. Germline V CDR1 and CDR2: SQVTM, ANQGSEA. TCRdb reanalysed the 5' RACE reads using MiXCR and keeps one entry per CDR3 protein. The table includes around 25,000 distinct CDR3 sequences, approximately 3.9% detected once. This clonotype was counted ten times or more. The antigen is not known. Study-wide results and caveats: The matching step, a VDJdb search, favored anti-spike CD8 responses and missed private and CD4 specificities.

This clonotype originated in an adult who was a healthcare worker with PCR-confirmed SARS-CoV-2 infection or an uninfected control (not recorded which). The genes are TRBV29-1 and TRBJ1-1; possibly TRBD1 for D (5 bases). Source material: whole blood. Written as DNA, the CDR3 is TGCAGCGGAAGGGGCACTGAAGCTTTCTTT. Translated, it gives CSGRGTEAFF.